The 18 T cell receptor beta chains presented below share a single source sample, sequenced in a study of cytomegalovirus exposure and HLA in healthy donors. Using immunoSEQ multiplex PCR, the repertoire was profiled, and TCRdb retains in-frame clones only, with some absent. The sample records roughly 73,000 clones, about 95% being singletons. Sequencing was carried out using PBMCs. These receptors were obtained from a man younger than 30 in good health and CMV-seronegative.

The V gene is TRBV6-7, the J gene TRBJ1-1; D is ambiguous. TRBV6-7 is reported as an ORF; its role is uncertain. The CDR3 has 17 residues. Trimming stripped 2 bases from V and 3 bases from J, with 19 bases between. The CDR3 is CASSYPREDSRDTEAFF. The CDR3, as DNA: TGTGCCAGCAGTTACCCCCGTGAGGACTCGAGGGACACTGAAGCTTTCTTT.

This chain joins TRBV2 and TRBJ1-2, with D perhaps matching TRBD1 (6 bases). Trimming cost V 4 bases and J 8 bases, with 20 bases left between them. Per the germline V gene, CDR1 is SNHLY and CDR2 is FYNNEI. The CDR3 sequence is 15 residues long. CDR3 in DNA: TGTGCCAGCAGTGCACAACAGGGAGCTCCGGGAGGCTACACCTTC. Its translation: CASSAQQGAPGGYTF.

This clone was seen a few times. The V call is TRBV2, the J call TRBJ1-3, with D unresolved. The CDR3 length is 13 residues. Trimming stripped 1 base from V and 4 bases from J, with 5 bases between. Per the germline V gene, CDR1 is SNHLY and CDR2 is FYNNEI. The CDR3 here is CASSEGRGNTIYF. The CDR3 DNA reads TGTGCCAGCAGTGAAGGCAGAGGAAACACCATATATTTT.

The count of this clone is one. CDR3 region: CASSRRQGKNTEAFF. The CDR3 DNA is TGTGCCAGTAGTAGAAGACAGGGGAAGAACACTGAAGCTTTCTTT. The chain couples TRBV19 to TRBJ1-1; 8 positions agree with TRBD1. The CDR3 runs 15 residues. Germline CDR1 is LNHDA and CDR2 is SQIVND (reference sequence). V was pared by 4 bases and J by 1 base, with 5 bases of the junction left unmatched.

CDR3 amino acids: CASSRDSRSYEQYF. CDR3 sequence (DNA): TGTGCCAGCAGTAGGGACTCCCGCTCCTACGAGCAGTACTTC. The V gene is TRBV28, the J gene TRBJ2-7; weak D call: TRBD2 (6 bases). The germline V gene has CDR1 MDHEN and CDR2 SYDVKM. Trimming removed 5 bases at V and 0 bases at J, with 11 bases between. The CDR3 has 14 amino acids.

This rearrangement joins TRBV9 to TRBJ2-2, with a weak D call TRBD1 (6 bases). The CDR3 is 19 amino acids. CDR1 is SGDLS and CDR2 is YYNGEE in the germline V gene. V dropped 3 bases and J dropped 0 bases, with 21 bases sitting between them. Here the CDR3 DNA reads TGTGCCAGCAGCGGCAGACCGGGACACCTAAACACGAACACCGGGGAGCTGTTTTTT. Its translation is CASSGRPGHLNTNTGELFF.

The chain links TRBV7-6 to TRBJ2-7; D is perhaps TRBD2 (7 bases). Trimming stripped 5 bases from V and 6 bases from J, with 14 bases between. This CDR3 contains 13 residues. CDR1 and CDR2 from the germline V gene are SGHVS and FNYEAQ. The DNA of the CDR3 is TGTGCCAGCAGCCCCGGAAGGGGGGGCGAGCAGTACTTC. Translated, it gives CASSPGRGGEQYF. The variable domain in full, completed from reference TRBV7-6 and TRBJ2-7, reads GAGVSQSPRYKVTKRGQDVALRCDPISGHVSLYWYRQALGQGPEFLTYFNYEAQQDKSGLPNDRFSAERPEGSISTLTIQRTEQRDSAMYRCASSPGRGGEQYFGPGTRLTVT.

The chain uses TRBV19 and TRBJ1-5; TRBD1 might be the D (5 bases). The V and J ends lost 2 bases and 2 bases respectively, with 10 bases between them. This CDR3 has 15 residues. The germline gives CDR1 LNHDA, CDR2 SQIVND (reference sequence). CDR3 region: CASSITGGGNQPQHF. CDR3 nucleotide sequence: TGTGCCAGTAGTATAACCGGGGGGGGCAATCAGCCCCAGCATTTT.

The rearrangement joins TRBV27 to TRBJ2-1; TRBD2 is a possible D gene (5 bases). Germline V gene lookup returns CDR1 MNHEY and CDR2 SMNVEV (reference sequence). This CDR3 has 13 amino acids. The V end was cut by 8 bases, the J end by 12 bases, with 20 bases between. The CDR3 spells CASAGSGPRVQFF. For the CDR3, the DNA is TGTGCCAGCGCGGGCAGTGGGCCTCGGGTGCAGTTCTTC.

This rearrangement joins TRBV29-1 to TRBJ1-1; D is possibly TRBD1 (5 bases). With 6 bases removed from V and 4 bases from J, the gap between germline ends came to 18 bases. The germline gives CDR1 SQVTM, CDR2 ANQGSEA. The CDR3 extends over 14 amino acids. In nucleotides, the CDR3 is TGCAGCGTCCCTTCAAGCCAGGGAGGCACTGAAGCTTTCTTT. It specifies CSVPSSQGGTEAFF.

The chain has TRBV18 and TRBJ2-4; 10 bases are a match to TRBD2. Germline CDR1 reads KGHSH; CDR2 reads LQKENI. The CDR3 totals 15 residues. Trimming took 3 bases from V and 9 from J; bases not matched to a gene: 8. The CDR3 spells CASSPERGGWSIQYF. CDR3 in DNA: TGTGCCAGCTCACCGGAGCGGGGGGGCTGGAGCATTCAGTACTTC. Complete variable domain (other parts from reference TRBV18 and TRBJ2-4): NAGVMQNPRHLVRRRGQEARLRCSPMKGHSHVYWYRQLPEEGLKFMVYLQKENIIDESGMPKERFSAEFPKEGPSILRIQQVVRGDSAAYFCASSPERGGWSIQYFGAGTRLSVL.

A single count supports this clone. The rearrangement uses TRBV9 and TRBJ1-2; 11 nucleotides line up with TRBD1. The germline gives CDR1 SGDLS, CDR2 YYNGEE. The CDR3 runs to 15 residues. J lost 3 bases, V lost 2 bases, and 3 bases had no gene match. The CDR3 loop reads CASSVGDRGDYGYTF. CDR3 in DNA: TGTGCCAGCAGCGTGGGGGACAGGGGGGACTATGGCTACACCTTC.

The chain has TRBV7-9 and TRBJ2-1; 9 bases are a match to TRBD2. Germline values: CDR1 SEHNR, CDR2 FQNEAQ (reference sequence). V was pared by 4 bases and J by 7 bases, with 8 bases of the junction left unmatched. The CDR3 consists of 15 residues. CDR3 coding DNA: TGTGCCAGCAGCTCCCCAGCGGGGGGTCGGAATGAGCAGTTCTTC. This encodes CASSSPAGGRNEQFF.

This clone was recorded once. The J gene is TRBJ1-1, the V gene TRBV19; D call uncertain. CDR1 and CDR2 (germline): LNHDA, SQIVND (reference sequence). Trimming cost V 5 bases and J 1 base, with 17 bases left between them. The CDR3 spans 16 residues. This CDR3 reads CASSPISQNGNTEAFF. The CDR3 DNA reads as TGTGCCAGTAGTCCCATTTCACAAAATGGGAACACTGAAGCTTTCTTT.

This chain uses TRBV5-6 with TRBJ1-2; D remains unclear. Trimming took off 4 bases at V and 8 bases at J, with 24 bases between the two ends. Germline V lookup: CDR1 SGHDT, CDR2 YYEEEE. The CDR3 is 16 amino acids. The CDR3 region is CASSPIAAGEVWGYTF. The CDR3 coding sequence is TGTGCCAGCAGCCCCATTGCGGCGGGTGAAGTATGGGGCTACACCTTC.

CDR3 bases: TGTGCCAGCGGGCAGGTCGCCGGGGAGCTGTTTTTT. This sequence encodes CASGQVAGELFF. The rearrangement uses TRBV6-5 and TRBJ2-2; D unresolved. V dropped 8 bases and J dropped 6 bases, with 10 bases sitting between them. Looked up from germline, CDR1 is MNHEY and CDR2 is SVGAGI. The CDR3 spans 12 residues.

The chain is built from TRBV15 and TRBJ1-2, with D possibly matching TRBD1 (6 bases). Germline V CDR1 and CDR2: LNHNV, YYDKDF (reference sequence). Trimming stripped 0 bases from V and 4 bases from J, with 12 bases between. This CDR3 region has 15 residues. The CDR3: CATSRDPGQFYGYTF. CDR3 DNA sequence: TGTGCCACCAGCAGAGATCCCGGACAGTTCTATGGCTACACCTTC.

The chain employs TRBV6-6 and TRBJ1-1; TRBD1 matches 12 bases. The CDR3 is 15 residues long. Germline CDR1 and CDR2: MNHNY and SVGAGI (reference sequence). The ends lost 0 bases at V and 5 bases at J; junction bases unmatched: 1. CDR3 DNA: TGTGCCAGCAGTTACTCGGGACAGGGGGCGACTGAAGCTTTCTTT. It yields the protein CASSYSGQGATEAFF.